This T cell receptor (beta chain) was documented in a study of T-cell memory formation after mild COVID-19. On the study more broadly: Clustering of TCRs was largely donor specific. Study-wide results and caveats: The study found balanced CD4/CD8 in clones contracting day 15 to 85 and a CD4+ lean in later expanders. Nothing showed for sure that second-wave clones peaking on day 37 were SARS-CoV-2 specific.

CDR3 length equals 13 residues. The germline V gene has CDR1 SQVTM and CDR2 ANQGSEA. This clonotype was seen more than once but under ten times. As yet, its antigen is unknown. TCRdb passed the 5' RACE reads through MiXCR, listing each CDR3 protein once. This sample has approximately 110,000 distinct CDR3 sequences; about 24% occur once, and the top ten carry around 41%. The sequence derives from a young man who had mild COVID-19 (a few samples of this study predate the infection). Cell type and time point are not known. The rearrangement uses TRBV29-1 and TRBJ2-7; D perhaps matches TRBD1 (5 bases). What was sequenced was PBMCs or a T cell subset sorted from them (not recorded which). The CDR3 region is CNHRRARAYEQYV. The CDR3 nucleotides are TGCAACCATCGCAGGGCCAGGGCCTACGAGCAGTACGTC.